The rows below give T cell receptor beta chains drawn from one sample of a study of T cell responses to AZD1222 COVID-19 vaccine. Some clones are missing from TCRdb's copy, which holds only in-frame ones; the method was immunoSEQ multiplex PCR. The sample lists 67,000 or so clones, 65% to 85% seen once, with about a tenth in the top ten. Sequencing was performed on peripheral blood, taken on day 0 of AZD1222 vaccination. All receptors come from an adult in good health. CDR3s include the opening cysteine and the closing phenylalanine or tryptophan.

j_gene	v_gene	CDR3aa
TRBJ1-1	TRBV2	CASSASGTGYTEAFF
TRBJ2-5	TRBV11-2	CASSLGGSHKETQYF
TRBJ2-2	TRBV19	CASSMRGYTGELFF
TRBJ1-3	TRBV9	CASSRQGGQSGNTIYF
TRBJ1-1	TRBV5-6	CASKGSREGGTEAFF
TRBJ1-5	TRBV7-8	CASSLAQGDQPQHF
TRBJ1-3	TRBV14	CASSQVATLYSGNTIYF
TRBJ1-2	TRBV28	CASSSRGTYTF
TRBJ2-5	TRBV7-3	CASSLRGGTSGGAAETQYF
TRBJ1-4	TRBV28	CASSLGGTDLKMGEF
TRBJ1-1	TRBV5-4	CASSLKQGHTEAFF
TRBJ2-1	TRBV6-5	CASSEGLENNEQFF
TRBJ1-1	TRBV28	CASGKQGNTEAFF
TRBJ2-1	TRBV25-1	CASSENQPEQFF
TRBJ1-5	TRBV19	CASSRRGINNQPQHF
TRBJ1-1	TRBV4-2	CASSHPGKNTEAFF
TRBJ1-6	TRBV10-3	CAISESPLRNSPLHF
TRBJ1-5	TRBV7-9	CASSRQGADQPQHF
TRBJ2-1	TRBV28	CASSTRGNNEQFF
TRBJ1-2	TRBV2	CASSENWSVGYGYTF
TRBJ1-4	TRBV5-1	CASSIGRRGTNEKLFF
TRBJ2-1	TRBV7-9	CASSPSTSDEQFF
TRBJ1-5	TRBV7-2	CASSLATGPNQPQHF
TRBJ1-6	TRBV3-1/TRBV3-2	CASSPDRDDSPLHF
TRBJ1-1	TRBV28	CASSFSGDREAFF
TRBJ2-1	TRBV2	CASSPRQYNEQFF
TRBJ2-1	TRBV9	CASSSANEQFF
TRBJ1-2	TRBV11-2	CASSPQANYGYTF
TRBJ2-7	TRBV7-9	CASTLLGAGEQYF
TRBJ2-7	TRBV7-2	CASSLGEGSSYEQYF
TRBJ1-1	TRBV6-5	CASKQNTEAFF
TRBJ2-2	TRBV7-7	CASSLYGTGLGELFF
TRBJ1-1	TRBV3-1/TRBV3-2	CASSQLITGTEAFF
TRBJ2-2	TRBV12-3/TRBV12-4	CASTLMETGELFF
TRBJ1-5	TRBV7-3	CASSLQGGNNQPQHF
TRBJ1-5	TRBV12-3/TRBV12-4	CASSTYNQPQHF
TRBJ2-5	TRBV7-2	CASSLGLARGETQYF
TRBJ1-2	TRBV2	CASSVDSHYGYTF
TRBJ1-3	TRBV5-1	CASSLNRGGNTIYF
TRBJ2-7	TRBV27	CASSSGAAYYEQYF
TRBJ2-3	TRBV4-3	CASSQGREHFADTQYF
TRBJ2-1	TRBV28	CASSTGNPYNEQFF
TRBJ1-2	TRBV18	CASSPPKGENYGYTF
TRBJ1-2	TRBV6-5	CASRGDSLANYGYTF
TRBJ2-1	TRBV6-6	CASSSGQYNEQFF
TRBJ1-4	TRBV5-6	CASSPDRGLNRAEKLFF
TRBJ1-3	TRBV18	CASSPETGAGNTIYF
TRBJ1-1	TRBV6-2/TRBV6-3	CASSLARPNTEAFF
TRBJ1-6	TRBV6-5	CASSPRVEGGSPLHF
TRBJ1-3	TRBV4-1	CASSQSPAPGISGNTIYF
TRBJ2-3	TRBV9	CASSVVSTDTQYF
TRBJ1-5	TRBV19	CASSLMISNQPQHF
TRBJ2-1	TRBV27	CASALSGKNEQFF
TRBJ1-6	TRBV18	CASSPPLNSPLHF
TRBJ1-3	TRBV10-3	CAISREDRSPGNTIYF